The T cell receptor (beta chain) under discussion was sequenced for a study of response to subunit inactivated influenza vaccine. This clonotype was detected ten times or more. The antigen remains undetermined. TCRdb used MiXCR to reprocess the RT-PCR reads, holding one entry per CDR3 protein. The sample has 450,000 to 500,000 distinct CDR3 sequences; about a tenth are singletons. The CDR3 length is 15 residues. The germline V gene encodes CDR1 LGHNA and CDR2 YNFKEQ. Losses at the gene ends were 5 bases for V and 3 bases for J; bases not matched to a gene: 4. Study conclusions and caveats: Authors suggested each seasonal influenza vaccination recruits few new T cells.

The genes are TRBV4-2 and TRBJ2-1, with TRBD2 identical over 10 bases. The TCR was taken from a man aged 45-65 years who received an inactivated influenza vaccine. Sequencing was performed on PBMCs from blood, taken about 6 weeks after vaccination. CDR3 in DNA: TGTGCCAGCAGCGCCGGGACTAGCGACTACAATGAGCAGTTCTTC. Its translation: CASSAGTSDYNEQFF.